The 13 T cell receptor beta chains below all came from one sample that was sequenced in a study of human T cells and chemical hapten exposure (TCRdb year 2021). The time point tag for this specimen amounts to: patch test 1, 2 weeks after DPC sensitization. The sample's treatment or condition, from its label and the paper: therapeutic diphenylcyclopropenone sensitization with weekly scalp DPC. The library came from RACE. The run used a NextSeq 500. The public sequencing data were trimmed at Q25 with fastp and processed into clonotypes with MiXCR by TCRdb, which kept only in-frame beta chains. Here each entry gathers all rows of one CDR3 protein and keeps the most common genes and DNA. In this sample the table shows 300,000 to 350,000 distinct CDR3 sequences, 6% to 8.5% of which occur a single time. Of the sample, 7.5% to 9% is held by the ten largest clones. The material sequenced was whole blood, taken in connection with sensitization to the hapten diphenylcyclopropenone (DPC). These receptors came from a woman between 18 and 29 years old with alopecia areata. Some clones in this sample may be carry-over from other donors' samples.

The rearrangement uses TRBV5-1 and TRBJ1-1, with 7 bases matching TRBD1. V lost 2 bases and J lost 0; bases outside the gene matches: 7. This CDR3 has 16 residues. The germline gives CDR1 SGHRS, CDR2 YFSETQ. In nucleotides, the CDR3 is TGCGCCAGCAGCTTTCAGGGGGTCCTCATGAACACTGAAGCTTTCTTT. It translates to CASSFQGVLMNTEAFF.

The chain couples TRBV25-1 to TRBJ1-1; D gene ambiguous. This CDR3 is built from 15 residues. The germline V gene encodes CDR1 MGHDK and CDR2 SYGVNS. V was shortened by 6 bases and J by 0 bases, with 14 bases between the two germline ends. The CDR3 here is CASSELAEVNTEAFF. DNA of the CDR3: TGTGCCAGCAGCGAGTTGGCAGAAGTGAACACTGAAGCTTTCTTT.

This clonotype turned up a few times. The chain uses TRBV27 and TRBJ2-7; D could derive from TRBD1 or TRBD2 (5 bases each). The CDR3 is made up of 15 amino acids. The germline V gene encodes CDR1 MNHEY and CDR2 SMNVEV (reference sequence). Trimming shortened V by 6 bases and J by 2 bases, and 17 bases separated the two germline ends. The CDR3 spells CASSLGPLGPYEQYF. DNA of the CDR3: TGTGCCAGCAGCCTGGGACCCCTCGGCCCCTACGAGCAGTACTTC.

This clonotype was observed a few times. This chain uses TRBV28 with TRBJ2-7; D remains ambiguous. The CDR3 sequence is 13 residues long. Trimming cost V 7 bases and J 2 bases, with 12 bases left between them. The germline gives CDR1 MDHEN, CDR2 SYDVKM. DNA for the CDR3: TGTGCCAGCAAGCCCGGTCCTACCTACGAGCAGTACTTC. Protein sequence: CASKPGPTYEQYF.

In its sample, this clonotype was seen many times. The DNA of the CDR3 is TGTGCCAGCAGTCCACAGGGGGATAAGGAGCAGTACTTC. Protein product: CASSPQGDKEQYF. The rearrangement links TRBV12-3 or TRBV12-4 to TRBJ2-7, with 8 bases fitting TRBD1. After removal of 5 bases from V and 7 bases from J, the junction contained 7 bases not matched to a gene. The CDR3 is 13 residues long.

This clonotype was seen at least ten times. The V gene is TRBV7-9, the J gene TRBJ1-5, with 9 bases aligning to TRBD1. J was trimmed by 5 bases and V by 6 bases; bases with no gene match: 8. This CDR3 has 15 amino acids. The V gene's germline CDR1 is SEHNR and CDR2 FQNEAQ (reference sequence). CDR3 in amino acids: CASSSDRGVDQPQHF. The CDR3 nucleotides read TGTGCCAGCAGTTCCGACAGGGGGGTAGATCAGCCCCAGCATTTT.

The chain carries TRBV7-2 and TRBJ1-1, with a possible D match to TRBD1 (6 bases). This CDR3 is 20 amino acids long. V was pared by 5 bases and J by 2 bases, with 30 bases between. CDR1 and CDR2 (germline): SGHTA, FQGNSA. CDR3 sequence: CASSRPVQGRGYLRNTEAFF. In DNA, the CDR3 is TGTGCCAGCAGCCGCCCGGTACAGGGTCGGGGCTACTTGCGTAACACTGAAGCTTTCTTT.

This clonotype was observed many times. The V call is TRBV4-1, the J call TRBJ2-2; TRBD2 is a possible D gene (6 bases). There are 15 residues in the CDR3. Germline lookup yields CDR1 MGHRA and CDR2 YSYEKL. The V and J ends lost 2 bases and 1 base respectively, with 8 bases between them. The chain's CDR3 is CASSQWRGNTGELFF. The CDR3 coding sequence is TGCGCCAGCAGCCAATGGCGGGGGAACACCGGGGAGCTGTTTTTT.

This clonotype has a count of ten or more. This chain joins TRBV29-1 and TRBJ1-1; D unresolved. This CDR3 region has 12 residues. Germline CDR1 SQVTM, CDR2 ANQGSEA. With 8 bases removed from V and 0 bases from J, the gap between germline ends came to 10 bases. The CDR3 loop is CSPIAVNTEAFF. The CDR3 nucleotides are TGCAGCCCGATAGCTGTGAACACTGAAGCTTTCTTT.

DNA of the CDR3: TGTGCCAGCAGCTCTCCCGGGACACAAGCTTTCTTT. It translates to CASSSPGTQAFF. The chain recombines TRBV7-2 with TRBJ1-1, with D perhaps TRBD1 (6 bases). V was pared by 4 bases and J by 9 bases, with 12 bases between. CDR3 length equals 12 residues. Germline V gene data show CDR1 as SGHTA and CDR2 as FQGNSA. Variable domain in full (rest from reference TRBV7-2 and TRBJ1-1): GAGVSQSPSNKVTEKGKDVELRCDPISGHTALYWYRQSLGQGLEFLIYFQGNSAPDKSGLPSDRFSAERTGGSVSTLTIQRTQQEDSAVYLCASSSPGTQAFFGQGTRLTVV.

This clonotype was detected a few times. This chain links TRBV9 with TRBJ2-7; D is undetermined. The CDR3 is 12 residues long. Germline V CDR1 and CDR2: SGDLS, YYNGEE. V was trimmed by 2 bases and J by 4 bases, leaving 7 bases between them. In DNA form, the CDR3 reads TGTGCCAGCAGCGTGAACGATTACGAGCAGTACTTC. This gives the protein CASSVNDYEQYF.

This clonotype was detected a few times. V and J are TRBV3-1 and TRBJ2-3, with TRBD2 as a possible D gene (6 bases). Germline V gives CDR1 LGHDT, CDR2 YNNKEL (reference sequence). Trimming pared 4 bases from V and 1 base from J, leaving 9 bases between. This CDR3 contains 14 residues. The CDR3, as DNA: TGTGCCAGCAGCCCCCGGGAGCGCACAGATACGCAGTATTTT. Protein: CASSPRERTDTQYF.

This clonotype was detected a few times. DNA of the CDR3: TGCAGTGCCCCTAAGAACGCAGGGCTTAATGAAAAACTGTTTTTT. It yields the protein CSAPKNAGLNEKLFF. This chain connects TRBV20-1 to TRBJ1-4, with D possibly TRBD1 on 5 matching bases. The germline V and J ends were trimmed by 6 bases and 4 bases, with 18 bases remaining between them. In germline, CDR1 is DFQATT, CDR2 SNEGSKA (reference sequence). This CDR3 is built from 15 residues.